A single sample gave rise to the 11 T cell receptor beta chains below, sequenced in a study of T-cell reconstitution after alpha-beta-depleted transplantation in children. Unique molecular identifiers were used to barcode this TCRbeta library. MiXCR, run by TCRdb on the PCR reads, gives a single entry per CDR3 protein. Of around 110,000 distinct CDR3 sequences in the sample, over 9% were seen once. Sequencing was performed on PBMCs, taken before TCRalphabeta/CD19-depleted stem cell transplant. Receptors originate from a boy between 2 and 15 years old with acute lymphoblastic leukemia, due to receive a stem cell transplant.

This clonotype has a count of ten or more. CDR3 sequence reads: CASSSQGNTIYF. The CDR3 nucleotides are TGTGCCAGCAGTAGCCAGGGAAACACCATATATTTT. The chain links TRBV12-3 or TRBV12-4 to TRBJ1-3; D not resolved. The CDR3 runs to 12 residues. Deletions cut 5 bases from V and 4 bases from J, with 6 bases between.

Ten or more counts support this clonotype. This rearrangement joins TRBV11-2 to TRBJ2-3; D is unclear. Looked up from germline, CDR1 is SGHAT and CDR2 is FQNNGV. V was clipped by 4 bases and J by 4 bases, with 12 bases between them. CDR3 length equals 14 residues. CDR3 amino acids: CASSWSLGADTQYF. In nucleotides, the CDR3 is TGTGCCAGCAGCTGGTCCTTGGGTGCAGATACGCAGTATTTT.

The chain is built from TRBV12-3 or TRBV12-4 and TRBJ1-5; tentatively, D is TRBD1 (5 bases). The CDR3 totals 16 residues. V was trimmed by 1 base and J by 4 bases, leaving 14 bases between them. CDR3 in amino acids: CASSLGRALYNQPQHF. DNA for the CDR3: TGTGCCAGCAGTTTAGGCAGGGCTCTTTATAATCAGCCCCAGCATTTT.

This clonotype occurred many times. The V call is TRBV12-3 or TRBV12-4, the J call TRBJ2-7; D is undetermined. This CDR3 has 15 residues. V shed 6 bases and J shed 4 bases, with 19 bases lying between them. Here the CDR3 DNA reads TGTGCCAGCAGCGCCACCGGGCCCAAAGGTTACGAGCAGTACTTC. Its protein product is CASSATGPKGYEQYF.

Many counts were recorded for this clonotype. V gene TRBV6-5 combines with J gene TRBJ2-2; D call uncertain. The germline gives CDR1 MNHEY, CDR2 SVGAGI. Trimming took 5 bases from V and 0 from J, leaving 4 bases between them. The CDR3 loop spans 13 amino acids. CDR3 sequence reads: CASSHPNTGELFF. CDR3 nucleotides: TGTGCCAGCAGTCACCCGAACACCGGGGAGCTGTTTTTT.

The V and J genes are TRBV7-8 and TRBJ1-6, with TRBD1 identical over 10 bases. The V segment lost 5 bases and the J segment 7 bases; nucleotides outside the gene matches: 2. The CDR3 spans 14 residues. Germline V gives CDR1 SGHVS, CDR2 FQNEAQ. The CDR3 here is CASSETGGNSPLHF. DNA of the CDR3: TGTGCCAGCAGCGAGACAGGGGGCAATTCACCCCTCCACTTT.

The sample holds a few counts of this clonotype. The chain links TRBV19 to TRBJ2-1; 8 nucleotides align to TRBD2. Germline CDR1 and CDR2: LNHDA and SQIVND (reference sequence). The CDR3 loop spans 15 amino acids. The V segment lost 7 bases and the J segment 0 bases; nucleotides outside the gene matches: 5. CDR3 bases: TGTGCCAGTACCTCAAGCGGGGGCTCCTACAATGAGCAGTTCTTC. Residues: CASTSSGGSYNEQFF.

The chain links TRBV10-3 to TRBJ2-7; TRBD1 aligns across 9 bases. This CDR3 has 16 residues. In germline, CDR1 is ENHRY, CDR2 SYGVKD. J lost 7 bases, V lost 0 bases, and 10 bases had no gene match. The CDR3 DNA sequence: TGTGCCATCAGTGAGTCCGGGACAGGGCGAGTCCTTGAGCAGTACTTC. Translating it yields CAISESGTGRVLEQYF.

In its sample, this clonotype was seen many times. The chain has TRBV20-1 and TRBJ2-2; D not resolved. The germline gives CDR1 DFQATT, CDR2 SNEGSKA (reference sequence). Trimming cost V 5 bases and J 8 bases, with 12 bases left between them. The CDR3 is made up of 12 amino acids. CDR3 protein: CSAFSLGGELFF. The CDR3 DNA is TGCAGTGCTTTTTCATTGGGAGGGGAGCTGTTTTTT.

This clonotype was recorded at least ten times. The gene calls are TRBV18 and TRBJ1-1; a weak D match, TRBD1 (6 bases). The CDR3 covers 16 residues. Looked up from germline, CDR1 is KGHSH and CDR2 is LQKENI. Trimming stripped 2 bases from V and 1 base from J, with 14 bases between. CDR3 loop: CASSPGDKIRNTEAFF. Written as DNA, the CDR3 is TGTGCCAGCTCACCAGGGGACAAGATAAGGAACACTGAAGCTTTCTTT.

This chain joins TRBV5-1 and TRBJ1-4; unclear D gene. CDR3 length equals 14 residues. The germline V and J ends were trimmed by 5 bases and 11 bases, with 19 bases remaining between them. CDR1 SGHRS and CDR2 YFSETQ come from the germline V gene. CDR3 amino acids: CASRQDGNIGKLFF. The CDR3, as DNA: TGCGCCAGCAGGCAGGACGGGAATATTGGGAAACTGTTTTTT.